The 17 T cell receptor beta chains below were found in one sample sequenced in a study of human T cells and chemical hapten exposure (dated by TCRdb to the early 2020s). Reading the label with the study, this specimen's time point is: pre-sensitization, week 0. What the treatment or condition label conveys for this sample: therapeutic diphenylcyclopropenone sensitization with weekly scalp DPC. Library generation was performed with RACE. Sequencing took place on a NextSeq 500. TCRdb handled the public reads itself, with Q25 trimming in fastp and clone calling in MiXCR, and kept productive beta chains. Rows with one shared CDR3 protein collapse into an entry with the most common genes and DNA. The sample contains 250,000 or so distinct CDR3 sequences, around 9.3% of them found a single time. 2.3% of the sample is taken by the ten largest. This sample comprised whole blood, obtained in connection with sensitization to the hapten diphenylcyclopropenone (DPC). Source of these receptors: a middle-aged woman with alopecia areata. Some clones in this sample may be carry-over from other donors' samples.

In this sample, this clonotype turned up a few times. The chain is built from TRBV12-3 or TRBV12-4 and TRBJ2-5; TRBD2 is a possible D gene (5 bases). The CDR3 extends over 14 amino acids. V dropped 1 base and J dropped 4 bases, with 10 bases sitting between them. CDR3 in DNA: TGTGCCAGCAGTTTAGTTGCAGGAGGAGAGACCCAGTACTTC. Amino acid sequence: CASSLVAGGETQYF.

This CDR3 is CASSYFPTAVNEKLFF. CDR3 DNA sequence: TGTGCCAGCAGTTACTTCCCGACAGCTGTGAATGAAAAACTGTTTTTT. The V and J genes are TRBV6-5 and TRBJ1-4; D might be TRBD1 (5 bases). Germline V gives CDR1 MNHEY, CDR2 SVGAGI. V gave up 1 base and J gave up 5 bases, with 14 bases separating them. The CDR3 loop spans 16 amino acids.

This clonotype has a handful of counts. The CDR3 DNA sequence: TGCAGTGCTAGGCCTGGGGCAGGGTATTACAGCAATCAGCCCCAGCATTTT. This gives the protein CSARPGAGYYSNQPQHF. The chain recombines TRBV20-1 with TRBJ1-5, with a tentative D call TRBD1 (5 bases). Per the germline V gene, CDR1 is DFQATT and CDR2 is SNEGSKA (reference sequence). The CDR3 loop spans 17 amino acids. Between the trimmed V and J ends, which lost 3 bases and 1 base, there was a span of 19 bases.

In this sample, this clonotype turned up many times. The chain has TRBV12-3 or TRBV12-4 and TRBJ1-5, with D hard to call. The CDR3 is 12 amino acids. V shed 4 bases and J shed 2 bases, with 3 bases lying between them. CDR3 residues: CASSSGNQPQHF. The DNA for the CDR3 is TGTGCCAGCAGTTCAGGCAATCAGCCCCAGCATTTT.

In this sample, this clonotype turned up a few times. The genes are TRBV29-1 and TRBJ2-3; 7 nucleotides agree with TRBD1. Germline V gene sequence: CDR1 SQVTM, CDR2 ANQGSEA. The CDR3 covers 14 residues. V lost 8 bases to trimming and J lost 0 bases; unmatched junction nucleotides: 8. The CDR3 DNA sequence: TGCAGCACCGGACAGGACCTCAGCACAGATACGCAGTATTTT. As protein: CSTGQDLSTDTQYF.

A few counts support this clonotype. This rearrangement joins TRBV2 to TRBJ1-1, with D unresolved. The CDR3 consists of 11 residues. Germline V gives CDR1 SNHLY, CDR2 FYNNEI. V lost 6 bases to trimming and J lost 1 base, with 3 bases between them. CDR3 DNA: TGTGCCAGCAGAGGGAACACTGAAGCTTTCTTT. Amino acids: CASRGNTEAFF.

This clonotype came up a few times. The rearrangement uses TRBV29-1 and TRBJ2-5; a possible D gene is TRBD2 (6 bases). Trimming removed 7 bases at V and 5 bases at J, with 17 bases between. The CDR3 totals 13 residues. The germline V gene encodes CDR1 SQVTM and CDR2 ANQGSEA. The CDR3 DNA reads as TGCAGCGGCATTCGGACCCGGGGGGAGACCCAGTACTTC. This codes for CSGIRTRGETQYF.

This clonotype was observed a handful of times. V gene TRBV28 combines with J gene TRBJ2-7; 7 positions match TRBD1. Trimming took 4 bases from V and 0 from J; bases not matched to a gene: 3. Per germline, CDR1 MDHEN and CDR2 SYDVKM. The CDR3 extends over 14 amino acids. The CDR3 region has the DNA TGTGCCAGCAGTTCTGGACAGGTCTCCTACGAGCAGTACTTC. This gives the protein CASSSGQVSYEQYF.

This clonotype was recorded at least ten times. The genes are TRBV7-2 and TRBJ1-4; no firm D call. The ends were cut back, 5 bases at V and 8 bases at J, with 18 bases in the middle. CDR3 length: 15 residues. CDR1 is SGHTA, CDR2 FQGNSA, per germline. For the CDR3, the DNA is TGTGCCAGCAGCCCCCAGACCAGGCCGGGGGAAAAACTGTTTTTT. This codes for CASSPQTRPGEKLFF.

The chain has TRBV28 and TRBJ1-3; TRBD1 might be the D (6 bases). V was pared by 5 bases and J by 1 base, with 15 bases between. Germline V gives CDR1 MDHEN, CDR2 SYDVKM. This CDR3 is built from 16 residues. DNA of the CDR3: TGTGCCAGCAGTACCACATCACAGGGTTCTGGAAACACCATATATTTT. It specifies CASSTTSQGSGNTIYF.

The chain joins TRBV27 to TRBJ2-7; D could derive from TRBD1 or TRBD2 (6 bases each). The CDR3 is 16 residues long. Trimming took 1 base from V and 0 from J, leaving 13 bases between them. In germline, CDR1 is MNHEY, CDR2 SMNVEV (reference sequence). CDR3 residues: CASSLFRGGTSYEQYF. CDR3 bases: TGTGCCAGCAGTTTATTCAGGGGCGGGACCTCCTACGAGCAGTACTTC.

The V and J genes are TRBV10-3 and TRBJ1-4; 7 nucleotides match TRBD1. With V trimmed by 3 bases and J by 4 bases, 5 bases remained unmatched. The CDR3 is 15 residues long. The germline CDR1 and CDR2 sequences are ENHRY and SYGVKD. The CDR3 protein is CAISESDRDNEKLFF. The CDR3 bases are TGTGCCATCAGTGAATCCGACAGGGATAATGAAAAACTGTTTTTT.

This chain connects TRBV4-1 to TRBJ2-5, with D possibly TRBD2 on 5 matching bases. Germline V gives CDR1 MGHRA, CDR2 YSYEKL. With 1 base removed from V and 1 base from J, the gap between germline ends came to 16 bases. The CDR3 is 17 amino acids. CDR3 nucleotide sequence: TGCGCCAGCAGCCAAGGCCCGCCGGGAACACTCCAAGAGACCCAGTACTTC. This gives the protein CASSQGPPGTLQETQYF.

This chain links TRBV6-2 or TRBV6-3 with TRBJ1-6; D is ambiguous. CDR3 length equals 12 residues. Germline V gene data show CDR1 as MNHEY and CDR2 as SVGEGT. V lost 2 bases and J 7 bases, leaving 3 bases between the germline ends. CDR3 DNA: TGTGCCAGCAGTTACCAGAATTCACCCCTCCACTTT. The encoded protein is CASSYQNSPLHF.

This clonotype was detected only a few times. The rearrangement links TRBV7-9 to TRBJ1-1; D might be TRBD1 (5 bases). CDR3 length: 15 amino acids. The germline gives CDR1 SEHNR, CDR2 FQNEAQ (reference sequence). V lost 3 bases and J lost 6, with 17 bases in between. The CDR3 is CASSFGEAQGAEAFF. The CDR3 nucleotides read TGTGCCAGCAGCTTCGGCGAGGCCCAAGGGGCTGAAGCTTTCTTT.

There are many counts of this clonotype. CDR3 residues: CASSLTGGQAFF. The CDR3 DNA follows: TGTGCCAGCAGCTTAACAGGGGGCCAAGCTTTCTTT. The V call is TRBV7-9, the J call TRBJ1-1; 9 nucleotides match TRBD1. The CDR3 totals 12 residues. The germline V gene has CDR1 SEHNR and CDR2 FQNEAQ (reference sequence). V lost 2 bases and J lost 9; bases outside the gene matches: 1. Complete variable domain (other parts from reference TRBV7-9 and TRBJ1-1): DTGVSQNPRHKITKRGQNVTFRCDPISEHNRLYWYRQTLGQGPEFLTYFQNEAQLEKSRLLSDRFSAERPKGSFSTLEIQRTEQGDSAMYLCASSLTGGQAFFGQGTRLTVV.

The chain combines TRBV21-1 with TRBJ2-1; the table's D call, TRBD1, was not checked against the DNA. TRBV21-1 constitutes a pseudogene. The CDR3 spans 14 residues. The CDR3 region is CASTAPPSYNEQFF. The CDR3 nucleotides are TGTGCCAGCACCGCCCCCCCATCCTACAATGAGCAGTTCTTC.